The source of this T cell receptor beta chain is a study of blood T cell repertoires in COVID-19. Profiled with immunoSEQ multiplex PCR; TCRdb holds only in-frame clones, not every one. The table records around 99,000 clones, approximately 88% of them present only once. This clonotype originated in a man aged 35-49 years with active or convalescent COVID-19. Sequencing was carried out using peripheral blood.

CDR3 residues: CASRGTSGSYEQYF. Written as DNA, the CDR3 is TGTGCCAGCAGGGGGACTAGCGGGAGTTACGAGCAGTACTTC. This chain joins TRBV3-1 (or the pseudogene TRBV3-2) and TRBJ2-7, with 14 bases identical to TRBD2. V lost 6 bases to trimming and J lost 4 bases; unmatched junction nucleotides: 2. The CDR3 is 14 amino acids. Germline CDR1 LGHDT, CDR2 YNNKEL (reference sequence).